This T cell receptor (beta chain) is drawn from a study of blood T cell repertoires in COVID-19. Study-level background: The study drew acute and convalescent COVID-19 samples from the United States, Italy and Spain. The analysed material was cDNA or gDNA that came from T cells, B-cell-depleted T cells, or PBMCs.

Turning to this clone: Within the sample, other DNA sequences also encode this same CDR3.

CDR3 length equals 13 residues. Germline V gene data show CDR1 as MNHEY and CDR2 as SVGAGI. Trimming removed 0 bases at V and 5 bases at J, with 5 bases between. In the original workflow: Reference gene primer amplification yielded estimated nucleated cell counts. Profiling relied on immunoSEQ multiplex PCR, and the TCRdb table lists in-frame clones only, not all of them. V and J calls and clone size are as listed in that table; D and trimming were resolved from the DNA. The sample shows 200,000 to 250,000 clones, 80% to 90% of them seen only once. The specimen sequenced was peripheral blood. The chain links TRBV6-5 to TRBJ1-5; D is undetermined. The sequence derives from a man aged 60 to 69 with acute or convalescent COVID-19. The CDR3 nucleotides read TGTGCCAGCAGTTACTCGAGGTATCAGCCCCAGCATTTT. It yields the protein CASSYSRYQPQHF.